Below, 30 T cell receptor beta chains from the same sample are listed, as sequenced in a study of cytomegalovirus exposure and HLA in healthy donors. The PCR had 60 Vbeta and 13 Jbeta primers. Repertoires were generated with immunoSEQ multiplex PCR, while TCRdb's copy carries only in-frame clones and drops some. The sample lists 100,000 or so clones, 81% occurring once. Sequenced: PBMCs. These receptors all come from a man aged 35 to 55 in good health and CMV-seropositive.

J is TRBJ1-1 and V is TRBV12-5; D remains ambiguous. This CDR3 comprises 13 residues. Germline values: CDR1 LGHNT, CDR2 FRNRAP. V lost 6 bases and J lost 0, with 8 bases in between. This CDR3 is CASGRQVNTEAFF. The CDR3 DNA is TGTGCTAGTGGCCGTCAGGTGAACACTGAAGCTTTCTTT.

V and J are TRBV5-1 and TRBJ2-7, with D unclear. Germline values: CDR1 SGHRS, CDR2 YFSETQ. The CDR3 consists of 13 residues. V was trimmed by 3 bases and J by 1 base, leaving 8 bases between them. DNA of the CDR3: TGCGCCAGCAGCTCCCAAGCGTCCTACGAGCAGTACTTC. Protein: CASSSQASYEQYF.

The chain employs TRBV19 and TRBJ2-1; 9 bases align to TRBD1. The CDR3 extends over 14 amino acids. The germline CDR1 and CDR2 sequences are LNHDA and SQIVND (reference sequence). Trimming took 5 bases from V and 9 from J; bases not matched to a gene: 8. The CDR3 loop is CASSRVTGGTEQFF. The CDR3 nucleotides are TGTGCCAGTAGTCGGGTGACAGGGGGAACTGAGCAGTTCTTC.

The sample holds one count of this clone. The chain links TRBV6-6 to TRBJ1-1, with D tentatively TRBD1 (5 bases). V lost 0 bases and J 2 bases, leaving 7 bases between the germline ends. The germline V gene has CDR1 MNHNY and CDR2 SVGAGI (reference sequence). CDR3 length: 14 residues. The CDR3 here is CASSYSGGNTEAFF. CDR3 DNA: TGTGCCAGCAGTTACTCGGGGGGTAACACTGAAGCTTTCTTT.

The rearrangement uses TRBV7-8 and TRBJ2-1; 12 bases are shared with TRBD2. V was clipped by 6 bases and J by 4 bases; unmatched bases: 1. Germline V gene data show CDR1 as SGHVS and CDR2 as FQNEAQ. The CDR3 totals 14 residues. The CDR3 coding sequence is TGTGCCAGCAGGCTAGCGGGAGGGTACAATGAGCAGTTCTTC. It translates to CASRLAGGYNEQFF.

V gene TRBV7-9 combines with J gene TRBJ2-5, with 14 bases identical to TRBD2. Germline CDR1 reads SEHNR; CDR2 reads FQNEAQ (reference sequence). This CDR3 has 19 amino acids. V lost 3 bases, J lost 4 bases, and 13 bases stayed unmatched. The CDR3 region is CASSLTSGRAIGAGETQYF. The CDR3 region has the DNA TGTGCCAGCAGCTTGACTAGCGGGAGGGCTATTGGGGCAGGAGAGACCCAGTACTTC.

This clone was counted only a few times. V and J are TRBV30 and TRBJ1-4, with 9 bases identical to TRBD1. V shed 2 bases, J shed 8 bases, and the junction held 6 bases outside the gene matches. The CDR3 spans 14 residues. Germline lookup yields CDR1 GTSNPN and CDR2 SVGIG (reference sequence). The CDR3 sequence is CAWSSQGAGEKLFF. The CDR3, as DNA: TGTGCCTGGAGTTCACAGGGGGCGGGGGAAAAACTGTTTTTT.

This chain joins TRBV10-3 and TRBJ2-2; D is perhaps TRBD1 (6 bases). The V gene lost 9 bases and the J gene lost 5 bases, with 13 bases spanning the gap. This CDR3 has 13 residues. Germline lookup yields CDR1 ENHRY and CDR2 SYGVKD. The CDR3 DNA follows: TGTGCCATTAATCAGGGGCAGACCGGGGAGCTGTTTTTT. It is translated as CAINQGQTGELFF.

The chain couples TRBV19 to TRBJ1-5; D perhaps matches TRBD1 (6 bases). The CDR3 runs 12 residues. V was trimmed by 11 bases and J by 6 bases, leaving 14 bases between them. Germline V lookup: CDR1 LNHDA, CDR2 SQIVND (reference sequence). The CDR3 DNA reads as TGTGCCTCGAGGGGGGGTAGTCAGCCCCAGCATTTT. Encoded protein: CASRGGSQPQHF.

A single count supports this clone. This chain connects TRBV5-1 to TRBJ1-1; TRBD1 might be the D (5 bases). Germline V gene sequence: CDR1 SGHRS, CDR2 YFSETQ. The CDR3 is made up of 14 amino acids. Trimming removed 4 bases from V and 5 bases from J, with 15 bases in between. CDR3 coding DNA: TGCGCCAGCAGCCCAGGAGCGGGGGGGACTGAAGCTTTCTTT. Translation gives CASSPGAGGTEAFF.

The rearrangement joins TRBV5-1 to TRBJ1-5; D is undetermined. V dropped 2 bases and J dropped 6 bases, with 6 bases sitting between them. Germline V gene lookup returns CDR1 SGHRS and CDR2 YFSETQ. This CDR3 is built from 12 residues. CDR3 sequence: CASSLYGQPQHF. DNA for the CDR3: TGCGCCAGCAGCTTATACGGTCAGCCCCAGCATTTT.

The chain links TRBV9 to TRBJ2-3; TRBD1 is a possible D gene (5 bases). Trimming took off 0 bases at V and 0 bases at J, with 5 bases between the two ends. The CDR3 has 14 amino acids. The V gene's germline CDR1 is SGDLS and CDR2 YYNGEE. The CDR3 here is CASSVEGSTDTQYF. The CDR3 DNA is TGTGCCAGCAGCGTAGAGGGGAGCACAGATACGCAGTATTTT.

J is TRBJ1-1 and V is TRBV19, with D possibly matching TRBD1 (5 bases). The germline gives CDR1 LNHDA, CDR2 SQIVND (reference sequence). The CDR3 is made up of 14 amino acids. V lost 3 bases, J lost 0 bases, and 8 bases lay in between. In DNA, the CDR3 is TGTGCCAGTAGTATGACAGCATTGAACACTGAAGCTTTCTTT. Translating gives CASSMTALNTEAFF.

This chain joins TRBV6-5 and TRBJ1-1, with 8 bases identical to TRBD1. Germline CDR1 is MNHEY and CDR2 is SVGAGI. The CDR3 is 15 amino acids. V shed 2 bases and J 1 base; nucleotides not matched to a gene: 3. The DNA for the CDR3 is TGTGCCAGCAGTTACCAGGGGACAGGGAACACTGAAGCTTTCTTT. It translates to CASSYQGTGNTEAFF.

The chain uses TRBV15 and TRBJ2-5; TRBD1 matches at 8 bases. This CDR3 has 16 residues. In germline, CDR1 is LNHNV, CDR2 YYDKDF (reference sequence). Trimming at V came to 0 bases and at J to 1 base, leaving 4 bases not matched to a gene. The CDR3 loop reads CATSRDGTGIQETQYF. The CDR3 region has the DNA TGTGCCACCAGCAGAGATGGGACAGGAATCCAAGAGACCCAGTACTTC.

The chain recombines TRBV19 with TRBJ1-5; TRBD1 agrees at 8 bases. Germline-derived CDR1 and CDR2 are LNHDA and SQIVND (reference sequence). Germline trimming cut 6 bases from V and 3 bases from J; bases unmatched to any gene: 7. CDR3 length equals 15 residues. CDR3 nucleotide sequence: TGTGCCAGTAGAGGACAGGGAGGGTACAATCAGCCCCAGCATTTT. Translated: CASRGQGGYNQPQHF.

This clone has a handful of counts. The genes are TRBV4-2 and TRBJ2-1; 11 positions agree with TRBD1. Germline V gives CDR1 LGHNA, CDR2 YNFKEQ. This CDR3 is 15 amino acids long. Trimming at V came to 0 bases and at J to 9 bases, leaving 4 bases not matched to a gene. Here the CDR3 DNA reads TGTGCCAGCAGCCAAGATGGACAGGGGGCGAGTGAGCAGTTCTTC. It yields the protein CASSQDGQGASEQFF.

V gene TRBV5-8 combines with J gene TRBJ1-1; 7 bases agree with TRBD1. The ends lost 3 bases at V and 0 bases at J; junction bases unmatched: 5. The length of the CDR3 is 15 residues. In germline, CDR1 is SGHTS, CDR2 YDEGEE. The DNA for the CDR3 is TGTGCCAGCAGCTGGGGACAGACCATGAACACTGAAGCTTTCTTT. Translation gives CASSWGQTMNTEAFF.

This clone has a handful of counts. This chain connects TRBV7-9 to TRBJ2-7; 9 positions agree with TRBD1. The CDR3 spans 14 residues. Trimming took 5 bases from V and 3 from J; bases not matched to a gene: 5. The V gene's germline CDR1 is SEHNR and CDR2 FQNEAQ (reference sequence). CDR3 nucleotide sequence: TGTGCCAGCAGCCGAGGGACAGGGAGCTACGAGCAGTACTTC. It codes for CASSRGTGSYEQYF.

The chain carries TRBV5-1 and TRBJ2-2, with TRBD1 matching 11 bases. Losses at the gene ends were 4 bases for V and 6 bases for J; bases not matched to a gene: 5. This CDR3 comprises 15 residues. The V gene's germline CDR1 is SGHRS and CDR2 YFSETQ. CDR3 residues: CASSPMGQGAGELFF. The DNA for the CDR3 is TGCGCCAGCAGCCCGATGGGACAGGGGGCCGGGGAGCTGTTTTTT. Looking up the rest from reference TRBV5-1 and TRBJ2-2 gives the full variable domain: KAGVTQTPRYLIKTRGQQVTLSCSPISGHRSVSWYQQTPGQGLQFLFEYFSETQRNKGNFPGRFSGRQFSNSRSEMNVSTLELGDSALYLCASSPMGQGAGELFFGEGSRLTVL.

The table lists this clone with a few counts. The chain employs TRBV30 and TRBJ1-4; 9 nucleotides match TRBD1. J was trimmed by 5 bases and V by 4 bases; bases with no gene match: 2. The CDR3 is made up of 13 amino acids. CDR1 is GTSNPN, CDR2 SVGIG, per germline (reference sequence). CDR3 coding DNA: TGTGCCTGGAAAGGGACAGGGAATGAAAAACTGTTTTTT. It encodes CAWKGTGNEKLFF.

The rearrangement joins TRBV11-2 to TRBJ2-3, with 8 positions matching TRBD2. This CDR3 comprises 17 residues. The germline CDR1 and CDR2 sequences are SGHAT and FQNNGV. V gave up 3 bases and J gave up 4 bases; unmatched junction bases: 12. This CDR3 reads CASSFKYRTSQADTQYF. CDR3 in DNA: TGTGCCAGCAGCTTCAAATACCGGACTAGCCAAGCAGATACGCAGTATTTT.

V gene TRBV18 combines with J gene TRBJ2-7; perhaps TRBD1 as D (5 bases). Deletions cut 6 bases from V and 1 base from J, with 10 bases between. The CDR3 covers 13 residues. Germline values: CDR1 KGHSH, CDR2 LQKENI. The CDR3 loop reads CASSPQGSYEQYF. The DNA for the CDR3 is TGTGCCAGCTCCCCCCAGGGATCCTACGAGCAGTACTTC.

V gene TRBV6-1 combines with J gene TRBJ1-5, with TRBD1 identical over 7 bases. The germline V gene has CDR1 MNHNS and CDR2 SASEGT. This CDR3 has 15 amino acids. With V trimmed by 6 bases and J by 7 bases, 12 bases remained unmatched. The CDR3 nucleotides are TGTGCCAGCAGGAACACAGGGGCCGCGCGACAGCCCCAGCATTTT. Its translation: CASRNTGAARQPQHF.

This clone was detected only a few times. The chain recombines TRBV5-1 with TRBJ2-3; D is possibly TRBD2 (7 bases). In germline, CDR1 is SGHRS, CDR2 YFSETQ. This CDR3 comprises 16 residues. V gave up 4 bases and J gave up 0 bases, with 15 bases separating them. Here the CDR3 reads CASSPVGGLSTDTQYF. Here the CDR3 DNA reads TGCGCCAGCAGCCCGGTGGGGGGGCTCAGCACAGATACGCAGTATTTT.

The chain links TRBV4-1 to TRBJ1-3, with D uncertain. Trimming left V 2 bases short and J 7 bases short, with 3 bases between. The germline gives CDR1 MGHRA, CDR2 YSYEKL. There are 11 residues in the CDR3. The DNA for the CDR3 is TGCGCCAGCAGCCAACGTAACACCATATATTTT. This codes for CASSQRNTIYF.

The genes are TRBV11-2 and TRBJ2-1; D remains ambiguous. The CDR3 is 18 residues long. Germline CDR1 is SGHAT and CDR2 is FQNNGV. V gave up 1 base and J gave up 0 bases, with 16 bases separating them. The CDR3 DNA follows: TGTGCCAGCAGCTTAGGCCTCTCCAACTTTCTCTCCTACAATGAGCAGTTCTTC. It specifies CASSLGLSNFLSYNEQFF.

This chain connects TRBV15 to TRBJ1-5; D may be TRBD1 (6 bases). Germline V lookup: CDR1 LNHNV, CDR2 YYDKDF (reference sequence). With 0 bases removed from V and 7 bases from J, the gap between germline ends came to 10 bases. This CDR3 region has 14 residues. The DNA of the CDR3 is TGTGCCACCAGCAGAGACAGGGGCCTCCAGCCCCAGCATTTT. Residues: CATSRDRGLQPQHF. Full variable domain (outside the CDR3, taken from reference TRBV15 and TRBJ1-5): DAMVIQNPRYQVTQFGKPVTLSCSQTLNHNVMYWYQQKSSQAPKLLFHYYDKDFNNEADTPDNFQSRRPNTSFCFLDIRSPGLGDTAMYLCATSRDRGLQPQHFGDGTRLSIL.

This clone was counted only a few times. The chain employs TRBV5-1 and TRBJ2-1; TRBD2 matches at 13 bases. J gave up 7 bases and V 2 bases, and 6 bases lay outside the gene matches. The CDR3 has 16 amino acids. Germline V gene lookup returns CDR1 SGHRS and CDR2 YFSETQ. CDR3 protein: CASSLRLAGGSNEQFF. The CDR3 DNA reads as TGCGCCAGCAGCTTACGACTAGCGGGAGGTTCTAATGAGCAGTTCTTC.

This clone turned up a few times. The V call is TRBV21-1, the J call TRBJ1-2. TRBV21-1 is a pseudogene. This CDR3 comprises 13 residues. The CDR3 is CASRAEGYKGYTF. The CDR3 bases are TGTGCCAGCAGGGCAGAGGGTTACAAAGGCTACACCTTC.